These T cell receptor beta chains were read from a single sample in a study of OX40 agonist ivuxolimab in advanced cancers. Assay: immunoSEQ multiplex PCR; the TCRdb copy retains only in-frame clones and omits some. Seen here are approximately 110,000 clones, roughly 92% observed once, and the top ten hold 0.7% to 0.85%. Sequencing used CD4+ or CD8+ T cells sorted from blood, obtained in a trial of the OX40 agonist ivuxolimab. These receptors all come from an adult with an advanced solid tumor such as melanoma, head and neck, liver or kidney cancer. Both conserved end residues are part of each CDR3. The D gene is left open where the match is weak.

d_call j_call v_call cdr3_nt cdr3_aa
. TRBJ1-2 TRBV5-4 TGTGCCAGCAGCTTTTCCGGGGCTGCTAACTATGGCTACACCTTC CASSFSGAANYGYTF
. TRBJ2-3 TRBV5-1 TGCGCCAGCAGCTTCCAGGGGGCGGGAGAAGGAGATACGCAGTATTTT CASSFQGAGEGDTQYF
TRBD1 TRBJ1-2 TRBV7-2 TGTGCCAGCAGCTTGAACAGGGGGGCTTATGGCTACACCTTC CASSLNRGAYGYTF
TRBD1 TRBJ1-2 TRBV6-1 TGTGCCAGCAGTCCGACAGGGCGCTATGGCTACACCTTC CASSPTGRYGYTF
TRBD1 TRBJ2-7 TRBV5-5 TGTGCCAGCAGCTCGACGGACAGGCCCTACGAGCAGTACTTC CASSSTDRPYEQYF
. TRBJ2-2 TRBV28 TGTGCCAGCAGTTTCGGGGATCCCGGGGAGCTGTTTTTT CASSFGDPGELFF
TRBD1 TRBJ1-4 TRBV28 TGTGCCAGCAGTTCGGGACAGGGGCCGAATGAAAAACTGTTTTTT CASSSGQGPNEKLFF
TRBD2 TRBJ2-7 TRBV4-3 TGCGCCAGCAGCCAACTAGGGAGGGGCGAGGAGCAGTACTTC CASSQLGRGEEQYF
. TRBJ1-5 TRBV19 TGTGCCAGTATAGCAGGGGCGAGCAATCAGCCCCAGCATTTT CASIAGASNQPQHF
. TRBJ1-2 TRBV7-9 TGTGCCAGCAGCGGGGACGGTGTTTACGGGGGCTACACCTTC CASSGDGVYGGYTF